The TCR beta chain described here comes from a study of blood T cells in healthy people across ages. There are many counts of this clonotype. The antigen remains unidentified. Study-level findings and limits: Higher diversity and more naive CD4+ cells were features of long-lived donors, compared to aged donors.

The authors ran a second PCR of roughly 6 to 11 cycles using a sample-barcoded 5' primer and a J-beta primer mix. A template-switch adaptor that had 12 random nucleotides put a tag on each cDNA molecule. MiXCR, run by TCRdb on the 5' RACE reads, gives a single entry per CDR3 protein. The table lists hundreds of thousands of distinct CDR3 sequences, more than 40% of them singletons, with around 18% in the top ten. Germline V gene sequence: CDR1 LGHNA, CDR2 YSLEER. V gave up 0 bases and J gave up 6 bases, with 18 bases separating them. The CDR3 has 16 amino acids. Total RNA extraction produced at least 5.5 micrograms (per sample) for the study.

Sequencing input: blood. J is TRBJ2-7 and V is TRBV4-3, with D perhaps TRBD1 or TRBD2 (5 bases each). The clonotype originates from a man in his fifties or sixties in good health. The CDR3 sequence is CASSQDPGTGGGEQYF. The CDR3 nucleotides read TGCGCCAGCAGCCAAGATCCCGGGACCGGTGGTGGCGAGCAGTACTTC.